This T cell receptor (beta chain) was sequenced in a study of technical replicates of blood from a handful of donors. Generated by immunoSEQ multiplex PCR, the TCRdb table keeps only in-frame clones and is missing some. In the table there are some 70,000 clones, around 90% of which are singletons. The V gene's germline CDR1 is MNHEY and CDR2 SMNVEV (reference sequence). The CDR3 contains 13 residues. V lost 7 bases, J lost 7 bases, and 17 bases lay in between. The TCR was taken from a human donor in good health. Input material: T cells isolated from PBMCs. This sequence joins TRBV27 and TRBJ2-7; a possible D gene is TRBD2 (5 bases). CDR3 residues: CASKFVGEGEQYF. Here the CDR3 DNA reads TGTGCCAGCAAGTTTGTCGGAGAGGGAGAGCAGTACTTC.